This TCR beta chain originates from a study of identical twins. Study-wide results and caveats: In zero-insertion analyses, partial confounding could arise from invariant MAIT and iNKT cells. Fewer insertions were carried by abundant cord blood beta clonotypes, but none was seen in memory repertoires.

This CDR3 region has 15 residues. V gave up 3 bases and J gave up 2 bases; unmatched junction bases: 8. Germline V lookup: CDR1 DFQATT, CDR2 SNEGSKA (reference sequence). This clonotype was detected only a few times. The target antigen is unknown. A universal primer binding site was introduced by template switching. The final cDNA contained unique molecular identifiers. TCRdb fed the 5' RACE reads into MiXCR, producing one record per CDR3 protein. The data show approximately 630,000 distinct CDR3 sequences, less than 9% seen once. The same specimen was also included in a second study, on yellow fever vaccine responses in identical twins. As that report states: Among the twins, the vaccine T cell response reportedly seemed partly convergent and partly personalized.

This receptor was taken from a young woman in good health. The chain links TRBV20-1 to TRBJ2-7; 9 bases align to TRBD2. Sequencing was performed on PBMCs. CDR3 amino acids: CSASPSGMTTYEQYF. The CDR3 coding sequence is TGCAGTGCTAGTCCTAGCGGGATGACTACCTACGAGCAGTACTTC.